The rows below give T cell receptor beta chains drawn from one sample of a study of cytomegalovirus exposure and HLA in healthy donors. Sequencing was performed with immunoSEQ multiplex PCR; in TCRdb, only in-frame clones are kept and a portion is missing. Here the sample spans some 100,000 clones, 65% to 85% being singletons. Sample: PBMCs. These TCRs come from a man aged 50 to 59 in good health and CMV-seropositive. Each CDR3 is given with its conserved first and last residue. The D gene is left open where the match is weak. Clone size is stated in some rows and not others, as once, few, many or a class when expanded.

13 | . | TRBJ2-5 | . | TRBV7-9 | TGTGCCAGTCAAGGGGTACTACAAGAGACCCAGTACTTC | CASQGVLQETQYF
11 | . | TRBJ1-1 | . | TRBV2 | TGTGCCAGCACTCCGAACACTGAAGCTTTCTTT | CASTPNTEAFF
13 | . | TRBJ2-7 | TRBD1 | TRBV7-2 | TGTGCCAGCAGCGGGGGACAGAGATACGAGCAGTACTTC | CASSGGQRYEQYF
13 | . | TRBJ2-3 | . | TRBV2 | TGTGCCAGACGAAGTAGGGGAACAGATACGCAGTATTTT | CARRSRGTDTQYF
11 | . | TRBJ1-3 | . | TRBV7-9 | TGTGCCAGCCTCTCTGGAAACACCATATATTTT | CASLSGNTIYF
15 | . | TRBJ1-3 | TRBD1 | TRBV7-9 | TGTGCCAGCAGCTTACGACAGGGCACTGGAAACACCATATATTTT | CASSLRQGTGNTIYF
14 | . | TRBJ2-1 | TRBD2 | TRBV6-5 | TGTGCCAGCAGTCAACTAGCGGGATACAATGAGCAGTTCTTC | CASSQLAGYNEQFF
12 | . | TRBJ1-1 | TRBD1 | TRBV19 | TGTGCCAGTACTACTTCCGGGACAGTAGCTTTCTTT | CASTTSGTVAFF
15 | . | TRBJ2-2 | . | TRBV11-3 | TGTGCCAGCAGCTTAGGCGGGGACGGCACCGGGGAGCTGTTTTTT | CASSLGGDGTGELFF
17 | once | TRBJ2-2 | TRBD1 | TRBV19 | TGTGCCAGTATCGGGGACAGGGAGTTCTTGGGGACCGGGGAGCTGTTTTTT | CASIGDREFLGTGELFF
17 | . | TRBJ2-6 | TRBD1 | TRBV12-5 | TGTGCTAGTGATCCCGGGACAGCCCTCTCTGGGGCCAACGTCCTGACTTTC | CASDPGTALSGANVLTF
14 | . | TRBJ1-1 | . | TRBV6-5 | TGTGCCAGCCTCTCGGGGGGGGGTAACACTGAAGCTTTCTTT | CASLSGGGNTEAFF
20 | once | TRBJ2-7 | TRBD1 | TRBV11-3 | TGTGCCAGCAGCCCTAGGTGGGGACAGGGGGCGCGGGCCGGGAACTACGAGCAGTACTTC | CASSPRWGQGARAGNYEQYF
14 | . | TRBJ2-7 | TRBD1 | TRBV6-1 | TGTGCCAGCAGTTGGACAGGGAGCTCCTACGAGCAGTACTTC | CASSWTGSSYEQYF
17 | . | TRBJ2-6 | TRBD2 | TRBV5-4 | TGTGCCAGCGGCCGGGAGGGACAAAGCTCTGGGGCCAACGTCCTGACTTTC | CASGREGQSSGANVLTF
15 | . | TRBJ2-3 | . | TRBV29-1 | TGCAGCGTTGTAATCGGGGATACTAGCACAGATACGCAGTATTTT | CSVVIGDTSTDTQYF
13 | . | TRBJ2-7 | . | TRBV5-5 | TGTGCCAGCAGCTTGGGGGGCCCCTACGAGCAGTACTTC | CASSLGGPYEQYF
13 | . | TRBJ2-3 | . | TRBV28 | TGTGCCAGCCTTTCCCTGAGGGCAGATACGCAGTATTTT | CASLSLRADTQYF
18 | . | TRBJ2-7 | . | TRBV21-1 | TGTGCCAGCAGCTGGGGACTAGCGGGCCACCCCCTTCCCTACGAGCAGTACTTC | CASSWGLAGHPLPYEQYF
16 | . | TRBJ2-3 | TRBD1 | TRBV5-4 | TGTGCCAGCAGCTTGGGAGGACAGGGGGCCCCAGATACGCAGTATTTT | CASSLGGQGAPDTQYF
13 | . | TRBJ1-2 | TRBD1 | TRBV5-1 | TGCGCCAGCAGCTTGCCAGGGGGCGATGGCTACACCTTC | CASSLPGGDGYTF
16 | . | TRBJ2-2 | . | TRBV6-1 | TGTGCCAGCAGTGAACTCAGTACCTCCGACACCGGGGAGCTGTTTTTT | CASSELSTSDTGELFF
15 | . | TRBJ2-7 | TRBD1 | TRBV27 | TGTGCCAGCAGGTCCGCCGGGACAGGGAAGGGCGAGCAGTACTTC | CASRSAGTGKGEQYF
12 | . | TRBJ2-7 | . | TRBV5-8 | TGTGCCAGCCAATCGGGGGCCTACGAGCAGTACTTC | CASQSGAYEQYF
14 | . | TRBJ2-5 | . | TRBV5-1 | TGCGCCAGCAGCTTGGCCGGAGGGCAAGAGACCCAGTACTTC | CASSLAGGQETQYF
16 | . | TRBJ1-5 | . | TRBV28 | TGTGCCAGCAGTTTCCGGGGGAGGGCCACCAATCAGCCCCAGCATTTT | CASSFRGRATNQPQHF
14 | . | TRBJ2-1 | TRBD1 | TRBV6-6 | TGTGCCAGCAGACTAGGACAGGGGTACAATGAGCAGTTCTTC | CASRLGQGYNEQFF
15 | once | TRBJ2-1 | TRBD2 | TRBV5-4 | TGTGCCAGCAGCTCCGCTAGCGGGGCCTACAATGAGCAGTTCTTC | CASSSASGAYNEQFF